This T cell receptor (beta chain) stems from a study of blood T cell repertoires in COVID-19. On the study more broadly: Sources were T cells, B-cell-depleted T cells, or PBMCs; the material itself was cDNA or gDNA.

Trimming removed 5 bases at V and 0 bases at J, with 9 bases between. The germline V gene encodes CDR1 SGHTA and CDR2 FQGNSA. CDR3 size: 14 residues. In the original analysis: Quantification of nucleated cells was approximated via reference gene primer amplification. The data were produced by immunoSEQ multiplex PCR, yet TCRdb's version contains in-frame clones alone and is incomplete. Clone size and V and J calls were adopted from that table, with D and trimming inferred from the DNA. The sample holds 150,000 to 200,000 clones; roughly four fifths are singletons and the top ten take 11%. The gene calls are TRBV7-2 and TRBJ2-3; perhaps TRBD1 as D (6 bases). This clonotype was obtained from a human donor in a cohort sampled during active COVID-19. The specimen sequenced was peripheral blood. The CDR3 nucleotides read TGTGCCAGCAGCGTACAGGGAAGCACAGATACGCAGTATTTT. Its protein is CASSVQGSTDTQYF.